Detailed here is one TCR beta chain. Its antigen is not known. Some clones are missing from TCRdb's copy, which holds only in-frame ones; the method was immunoSEQ multiplex PCR. The repertoire includes about 190,000 clones, around 90% of them detected once, and 0.99% sits in the top ten. The record originates from a study of T cell responses to AZD1222 COVID-19 vaccine. Study-level background: Pooled together were second doses at about 4 or about 12 weeks. Regarding the study as a whole: Regions left unmutated in variants are reportedly the target of nearly half of spike-specific TCRs. In all cases, repertoires were sampled only after the peak T cell response.

The CDR3 runs 12 residues. The V and J ends lost 7 bases and 6 bases respectively, with 12 bases between them. The chain couples TRBV12-3 or TRBV12-4 to TRBJ1-1; no clear D gene. The material was peripheral blood, obtained on day 0 of AZD1222 vaccination. The TCR was taken from an adult in good health. CDR3 in amino acids: CASTFTPPEAFF. The CDR3, as DNA: TGTGCCAGCACCTTCACCCCCCCTGAAGCTTTCTTT.